This TCR beta chain was captured in a study of human T cells and chemical hapten exposure (dated by TCRdb to about 2021). Study-level background: For sensitization, 2% DPC in acetone was applied to a roughly 2 cm by roughly 2 cm area of upper inner arm skin. Twenty-nine alopecia patients gave blood for TCR sequencing at one to four time points (pre-sensitization, 2, 6 and 24 weeks). Libraries were combined into a pool for sequencing, and differences in TCR yield between samples came mainly from small differences in library volumes within the pool. The mostly female patient cohort included alopecia areata with under or over 50% scalp involvement, alopecia totalis and alopecia universalis. Throughout the approximately 25-week study period, patients were also given weekly therapeutic DPC doses on the scalp. Blood samples were taken from patients before sensitization (week 0) and then at 2, 6 and about 24 weeks after DPC sensitization. This study followed changes in the peripheral blood TCR repertoire in vivo during primary and secondary sensitization of alopecia patients to the hapten diphenylcyclopropenone (DPC). Patch testing was done on the upper back using Finn chambers containing 0.01% DPC, and results were scored after 6 days according to International Contact Dermatitis Research Group standards. Study-wide findings and limitations: DPC sensitization did not change the number of TCRs with a frequency above 1 in 1000, and there was no evidence of changes in global repertoire structure. After repeated subsampling, the strength of the expansion versus patch-test correlation and the threshold at which it became significant changed. Because every patient had alopecia, a presumed autoimmune disease, the patients' immune response might differ from that of healthy individuals. Expanded TCRs formed significantly more large CDR3 similarity clusters than pre-sensitization or healthy control sets, consistent with antigen-driven responses. Patch test score was positively correlated with the number of PT1 expanded TCRs, with significance at thresholds 8, 16 and 32 but not at 4.

This clonotype was observed a handful of times. It lacks a known antigen. Nothing much larger sits one base from this clone, and base qualities are not available. The receptor library was made with RACE. Sequencing was carried out with a NextSeq 500. During library preparation, unique molecular identifiers were attached to individual cDNA molecules so that TCRs could be counted quantitatively and reproducibly. Each blood RNA sample was used to sequence both TCR alpha and TCR beta chains. The study's own analysis went as follows. Samples had a median of roughly 91,000 TCRs, with a range from 23,224 to 690,600. V, J and CDR3 annotation of the TCR reads was performed with the Decombinator software suite. For the PS versus PT1 abundance plots, all samples were subsampled to the same number of TCRs (28,000). TCRs were defined as expanded if absent before sensitization and observed at least eight times at the 2-week time point. TCRdb's own reprocessing of the public reads used fastp at Q25 and MiXCR and kept productive beta chains. Records with the same CDR3 protein are collapsed into one entry carrying the most frequent genes and DNA. TCRdb, not the authors, supplied the V and J calls. The sample profile shows about 110,000 distinct CDR3 sequences; 9.2% of them were found once. The ten largest make up approximately 2.8% of the sample.

As encoded in the germline V gene, CDR1 is SGHTA while CDR2 is FQGTGA. V lost 6 bases and J lost 2 bases, and the count of bases not matched to a germline gene is 8. Counted from cysteine to phenylalanine, this CDR3 has 15 amino acids. This entry keeps only the CDR3 DNA: 45 bases, framed from base 1. Interpreted using the paper, the time point label stands for: patch test 2, 6 weeks after DPC sensitization. In the paper's terms, the treatment or condition label means: therapeutic diphenylcyclopropenone sensitization with weekly scalp DPC. Blood at each patch-test visit was drawn before the patch test was applied. Patients were eligible if aged 18 to 70, diagnosed with alopecia and judged suitable for DPC therapy, and pregnant patients were excluded. Unfractionated whole blood was collected in Tempus Blood RNA tubes, and total RNA was extracted from that blood.

The receptor was derived from a woman aged 40 to 55 with alopecia areata. Some clones in this sample may be carry-over from other donors' samples. The chain links TRBV7-3 with TRBJ2-3, and 7 bases in between align with TRBD1. Sequencing used whole blood, obtained in connection with sensitization to the hapten diphenylcyclopropenone (DPC). The nucleotide sequence reads TGTGCCAGCAGTCAACAGGGGATTTACACAGATACGCAGTATTTT. This translates into CASSQQGIYTDTQYF.